Listed below are T cell receptor beta chains from one sample, sequenced in a study of cytomegalovirus exposure and HLA in healthy donors. Using immunoSEQ multiplex PCR, the repertoire was profiled, and TCRdb retains in-frame clones only, with some absent. The repertoire holds roughly 80,000 clones, with about 68% as singletons. The sequenced sample consisted of PBMCs. The receptors were sampled from a woman aged 45-60 years in good health and CMV-seropositive. Both conserved end residues are part of each CDR3. D genes are given only for firm matches. Not every row has a clone size; where given, it reads once, few, many or a size class.

clone size,V gene,D gene,J gene,CDR3 protein,CDR3 DNA
NA,TRBV4-2,NA,TRBJ1-1,CASSQGTGVHPSFF,TGTGCCAGCAGCCAAGGTACCGGGGTTCATCCGTCTTTCTTT
NA,TRBV6-6,TRBD1,TRBJ2-1,CASSPDRGEQFF,TGTGCCAGCAGCCCCGACAGGGGTGAGCAGTTCTTC
NA,TRBV27,NA,TRBJ1-5,CASRQGTYSNQPQHF,TGTGCCAGCAGACAGGGCACCTATAGCAATCAGCCCCAGCATTTT
few,TRBV9,NA,TRBJ2-2,CASMEGSTGELFF,TGTGCCAGCATGGAGGGCTCCACCGGGGAGCTGTTTTTT
NA,TRBV6-5,NA,TRBJ1-3,CASSYDFSGNTIYF,TGTGCCAGCAGTTACGACTTCTCTGGAAACACCATATATTTT
few,TRBV2,NA,TRBJ1-2,CASSEMRSGTGESGGYTF,TGTGCCAGCAGTGAAATGAGGTCCGGGACGGGGGAAAGTGGTGGCTACACCTTC
NA,TRBV9,NA,TRBJ1-2,CASSVETTDPYGYTF,TGTGCCAGCAGCGTAGAGACGACAGACCCCTATGGCTACACCTTC
NA,TRBV30,TRBD1,TRBJ1-4,CAWSGTRGTGAEKLFF,TGTGCCTGGAGTGGAACCAGGGGGACAGGGGCAGAAAAACTGTTTTTT
once,TRBV7-9,TRBD2,TRBJ2-4,CASSNGLAGANIQYF,TGTGCCAGCAGCAACGGACTAGCGGGGGCAAACATTCAGTACTTC
few,TRBV27,NA,TRBJ2-7,CASTGVLEGEQYF,TGTGCCAGCACGGGTGTACTAGAAGGCGAGCAGTACTTC
NA,TRBV5-4,NA,TRBJ2-2,CASRVGGRGAGELFF,TGTGCCAGCAGGGTCGGGGGGCGCGGGGCCGGGGAGCTGTTTTTT
NA,TRBV7-8,TRBD2,TRBJ2-1,CASTKRGSNEQFF,TGTGCCAGCACAAAGCGGGGGAGCAATGAGCAGTTCTTC
NA,TRBV7-6,TRBD1,TRBJ2-2,CASSFAGGLPGELFF,TGTGCCAGCAGCTTTGCAGGGGGCCTGCCCGGGGAGCTGTTTTTT
few,TRBV7-9,TRBD2,TRBJ2-3,CASSSRGATDTQYF,TGTGCCAGCAGCTCGCGGGGGGCCACAGATACGCAGTATTTT
NA,TRBV19,NA,TRBJ2-7,CASSISGIYTYEQYF,TGTGCCAGTAGTATTTCCGGGATTTACACCTACGAGCAGTACTTC
NA,TRBV4-1,TRBD1,TRBJ2-5,CASSHLFDRGWSEETQYF,TGCGCCAGCAGCCACTTATTTGACAGGGGTTGGTCAGAGGAGACCCAGTACTTC
NA,TRBV14,TRBD1,TRBJ1-4,CASSRRTGREKLFF,TGTGCCAGCAGCCGACGGACAGGGAGGGAAAAACTGTTTTTT
NA,TRBV29-1,NA,TRBJ1-1,CSVGTGSGLTEAFF,TGCAGCGTTGGTACGGGCAGCGGACTCACTGAAGCTTTCTTT
NA,TRBV30,TRBD1,TRBJ1-1,CAWERDRPMNTEAFF,TGTGCCTGGGAAAGGGACAGGCCGATGAACACTGAAGCTTTCTTT
NA,TRBV4-1,TRBD2,TRBJ2-3,CASRLIVGLAGGNTDTQYF,TGCGCCAGCCGCCTAATAGTGGGACTAGCGGGGGGCAACACAGATACGCAGTATTTT
NA,TRBV28,TRBD1,TRBJ1-6,CASNVDRAERGSYNSPLHF,TGTGCCAGCAACGTGGACAGGGCCGAGCGTGGCTCCTATAATTCACCCCTCCACTTT
NA,TRBV4-2,TRBD2,TRBJ2-3,CASSPRLAGGPQDTQYF,TGTGCCAGCAGCCCCCGACTAGCGGGGGGGCCTCAAGATACGCAGTATTTT
few,TRBV6-5,NA,TRBJ1-5,CASSLRSGPKGTQHF,TGTGCCAGCAGTTTAAGGTCAGGGCCAAAAGGGACCCAGCATTTT
few,TRBV19,TRBD2,TRBJ2-2,CASRGGGMDTGELFF,TGTGCCAGTAGGGGGGGAGGGATGGACACCGGGGAGCTGTTTTTT
NA,TRBV7-9,TRBD1,TRBJ2-1,CASSLVWTGAYNEQFF,TGTGCCAGCAGCTTAGTGTGGACAGGCGCCTACAATGAGCAGTTCTTC
NA,TRBV7-6,TRBD1,TRBJ2-7,CASSLTGHEQYF,TGTGCCAGCAGCTTGACAGGGCACGAGCAGTACTTC
once,TRBV27,NA,TRBJ2-3,CASIGSTGFPLTDTQYF,TGTGCCAGCATCGGCTCTACAGGGTTCCCACTCACAGATACGCAGTATTTT
NA,TRBV25-1,TRBD1,TRBJ2-2,CASSIGTGATGELFF,TGTGCCAGCAGTATCGGGACAGGGGCCACCGGGGAGCTGTTTTTT
NA,TRBV10-1,NA,TRBJ1-6,CASSASLNSPLHF,TGCGCCAGCAGTGCAAGCCTAAATTCACCCCTCCACTTT
NA,TRBV7-3,NA,TRBJ2-1,CASSYQGGGVHNEQFF,TGTGCCAGCAGCTACCAAGGAGGGGGCGTGCACAATGAGCAGTTCTTC
NA,TRBV6-5,NA,TRBJ1-2,CASSYSNKGTPPGYTF,TGTGCCAGCAGTTACTCGAACAAGGGGACACCCCCTGGCTACACCTTC
NA,TRBV9,NA,TRBJ1-2,CASSPAGTNYGYTF,TGTGCCAGCAGCCCCGCAGGTACTAACTATGGCTACACCTTC
NA,TRBV6-1,NA,TRBJ1-1,CASFLGQPNTEAFF,TGTGCCAGCTTCCTCGGACAGCCGAACACTGAAGCTTTCTTT
NA,TRBV10-3,TRBD1,TRBJ2-6,CATTGQGNVLTF,TGTGCCACCACGGGACAGGGAAACGTCCTGACTTTC
few,TRBV5-6,NA,TRBJ1-1,CASSFGGVTEAFF,TGTGCCAGCAGCTTTGGGGGGGTGACTGAAGCTTTCTTT
NA,TRBV9,NA,TRBJ1-2,CASSVSSQDFYGYTF,TGTGCCAGCAGCGTATCATCGCAGGACTTCTATGGCTACACCTTC
NA,TRBV2,NA,TRBJ1-5,CATSGLGQNQPQHF,TGTGCCACCTCAGGGCTCGGACAGAATCAGCCCCAGCATTTT
NA,TRBV5-4,TRBD1,TRBJ2-5,CASSTSTGRETQYF,TGTGCCAGCAGCACCTCGACAGGGCGAGAGACCCAGTACTTC
NA,TRBV27,NA,TRBJ2-5,CASSLNREETQYF,TGTGCCAGCAGTTTAAACAGGGAAGAGACCCAGTACTTC
NA,TRBV19,NA,TRBJ1-6,CASSNIVSSYNSPLHF,TGTGCCAGTAGTAATATAGTTAGCTCCTATAATTCACCCCTCCACTTT
NA,TRBV2,TRBD2,TRBJ2-5,CASSGDIAGGQETQYF,TGTGCCAGCAGTGGAGACATCGCGGGGGGGCAAGAGACCCAGTACTTC
once,TRBV19,TRBD1,TRBJ1-5,CASRVTGGGQPQHF,TGTGCCAGTAGGGTAACAGGGGGCGGGCAGCCCCAGCATTTT
once,TRBV27,NA,TRBJ1-2,CASSLFGDSYGYTF,TGTGCCAGCAGTTTATTCGGGGATAGCTATGGCTACACCTTC
NA,TRBV29-1,NA,TRBJ1-2,CSAGADYGYTF,TGCAGCGCGGGAGCGGACTATGGCTACACCTTC
few,TRBV11-2,NA,TRBJ2-1,CASSLAHRNNEQFF,TGTGCCAGCAGCTTAGCCCACAGGAACAATGAGCAGTTCTTC
few,TRBV6-1,NA,TRBJ1-5,CASKGAGDNQPQHF,TGTGCCAGCAAAGGGGCAGGGGACAATCAGCCCCAGCATTTT
NA,TRBV15,NA,TRBJ1-4,CATSRDIRATNEKLFF,TGTGCCACCAGCAGAGATATCCGAGCAACTAATGAAAAACTGTTTTTT
NA,TRBV4-1,TRBD2,TRBJ2-3,CASSQATWGRGGTDTQYF,TGCGCCAGCAGCCAGGCGACGTGGGGGCGGGGGGGCACAGATACGCAGTATTTT
NA,TRBV25-1,NA,TRBJ2-5,CASSRYGTQYF,TGTGCCAGCAGTCGGTACGGGACCCAGTACTTC
few,TRBV5-1,NA,TRBJ2-2,CASSLVGEAGELFF,TGCGCCAGCAGCTTGGTTGGGGAGGCCGGGGAGCTGTTTTTT